This T cell receptor (beta chain) stems from a study of cytomegalovirus exposure and HLA in healthy donors. The study's findings and limits: The study found most TCR sequences rare, yet found some public TCRs in many donors. In a later analysis, at a false discovery rate of 0.05, 16,951 TCR beta sequences matched HLA alleles. Later genetic work tied a missense DCLRE1C variant to beta-chain V and J trimming. Under in vitro conditions, a few CMV-associated chains were confirmed as specific for CMV antigens.

There are 17 residues in the CDR3. V was pared by 4 bases and J by 0 bases, with 9 bases of the junction left unmatched. The germline V gene has CDR1 SNHLY and CDR2 FYNNEI. Note on this clone: Its target is unknown.

The PCR was carried out with 60 Vbeta primers and 13 Jbeta primers. The assay was immunoSEQ multiplex PCR, and TCRdb's table has in-frame clones only and misses some. The table records about 170,000 clones, 70% to 90% of them present only once. This receptor was identified in a man aged 30 to 45 in good health and CMV-seropositive. The sequenced sample consisted of PBMCs. The chain has TRBV2 and TRBJ1-5; 7 bases match TRBD1. The CDR3 DNA is TGTGCCAGCAGTGTTATCGGGGGACAGTATAGCAATCAGCCCCAGCATTTT. As protein: CASSVIGGQYSNQPQHF.